Given below is one T cell receptor (beta chain) in context. Sequencing was performed with immunoSEQ multiplex PCR; in TCRdb, only in-frame clones are kept and a portion is missing. The sample shows 150,000 or so clones, around 85% of them seen only once. The data were obtained in a study of blood T cell repertoires in COVID-19. Across the study: Sites across the United States, Italy and Spain contributed samples from acute and convalescent COVID-19.

This receptor was identified in a woman aged 80 or over with acute or convalescent COVID-19. The sample consisted of peripheral blood.

This CDR3 is CASSYSQYGYTF. In DNA form, the CDR3 reads TGTGCCAGCAGTTACTCTCAGTATGGCTACACCTTC. The chain links TRBV6-2 or TRBV6-3 to TRBJ1-2; D is ambiguous. Germline-derived CDR1 and CDR2 are MNHEY and SVGEGT. CDR3 length: 12 residues. V lost 0 bases to trimming and J lost 5 bases, with 4 bases between them.